This T cell receptor (beta chain) was found in a study of control samples from healthy donors and cancer patients. J was trimmed by 9 bases and V by 1 base; bases with no gene match: 3. The germline V gene encodes CDR1 LNHDA and CDR2 SQIVND (reference sequence). The CDR3 has 14 amino acids. Generated by immunoSEQ multiplex PCR, the TCRdb table keeps only in-frame clones and is missing some. Among roughly 200,000 clones listed, 90% to 95% were seen once. The sequencing sample was made of blood. V usage is TRBV19 and J usage is TRBJ2-1; 10 nucleotides agree with TRBD1. This clonotype originated in a man between 50 and 59 years old in good health. CDR3 nucleotide sequence: TGTGCCAGTAGTATAGTCGGGACAGGGGTTGAGCAGTTCTTC. It codes for CASSIVGTGVEQFF.